This T cell receptor beta chain was sequenced during a study of CD8+CD57+ T cells in acquired aplastic anemia. Study outcomes and limitations: Controls and patients did not differ significantly in CD8+ Simpson's diversity. Roughly 30 CD8+ CDR3 sequences occurred in both the patients and the controls.

A word on this clonotype: Its antigen remains unknown.

Trimming at V came to 5 bases and at J to 4 bases, leaving 5 bases not matched to a gene. Germline V gene data show CDR1 as SGHTA and CDR2 as FQGTGA. The CDR3 totals 15 residues. The template for TCR beta VDJ and CDR3 sequence profiling was genomic DNA. One entry per CDR3 protein results from TCRdb running MiXCR on the reads. Found here are hundreds of thousands of distinct CDR3 sequences, roughly half of them singletons; the top ten hold roughly 8%. The source is a human donor with severe aplastic anemia or a healthy control (not recorded which). The chain has TRBV7-3 and TRBJ2-3, with 11 bases matching TRBD2. The source material was sorted CD4+, CD8+, or CD8+CD57+ T cells (not recorded which) from PBMCs. The CDR3 sequence is CASSVSGGAADTQYF. Written as DNA, the CDR3 is TGTGCCAGCAGCGTTAGCGGGGGGGCGGCAGATACGCAGTATTTT.